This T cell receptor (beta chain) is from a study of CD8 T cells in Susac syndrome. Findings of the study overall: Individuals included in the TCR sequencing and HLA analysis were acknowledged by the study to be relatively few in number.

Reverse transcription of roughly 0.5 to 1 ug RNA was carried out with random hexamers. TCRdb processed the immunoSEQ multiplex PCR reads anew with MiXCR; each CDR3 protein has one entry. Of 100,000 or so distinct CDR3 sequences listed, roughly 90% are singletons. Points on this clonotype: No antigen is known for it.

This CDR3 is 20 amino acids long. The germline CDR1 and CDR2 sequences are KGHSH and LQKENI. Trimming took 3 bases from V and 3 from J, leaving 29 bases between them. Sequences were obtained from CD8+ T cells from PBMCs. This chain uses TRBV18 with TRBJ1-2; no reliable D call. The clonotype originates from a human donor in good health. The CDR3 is CASSPTFLFPKSGIYYGYTF. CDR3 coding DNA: TGTGCCAGCTCACCGACCTTTCTATTCCCCAAGTCCGGGATATACTATGGCTACACCTTC.